This is a list of T cell receptor beta chains from one sample in a study of blood T cell repertoires in COVID-19. Assay: immunoSEQ multiplex PCR; the TCRdb copy retains only in-frame clones and omits some. The table lists roughly 310,000 clones, more than 75% of them singletons. The material sequenced was peripheral blood. The receptors stem from a woman in her forties or fifties with active or convalescent COVID-19. Each CDR3 is given with its conserved first and last residue. The order of the fields is clone size, V gene, J gene, D gene, CDR3 protein, CDR3 DNA. The D gene is left open where the match is weak. Clone size is given for some rows only: seen once, a few or many times, or a class if the clone is expanded.

>NA|TRBV19|TRBJ2-7|NA
CASSRSGAYEQYF
TGTGCCAGTAGTAGGTCAGGGGCCTACGAGCAGTACTTC
>NA|TRBV2|TRBJ1-2|TRBD1
CASSEALPGGENGYTF
TGTGCCAGCAGTGAAGCGCTTCCAGGGGGCGAAAATGGCTACACCTTC
>NA|TRBV3-1/TRBV3-2|TRBJ2-5|NA
CASSQDGRASQETQYF
TGTGCCAGCAGCCAAGATGGGCGGGCCTCCCAAGAGACCCAGTACTTC
>NA|TRBV19|TRBJ1-1|NA
CASRDTNTEAFF
TGTGCCAGTAGGGACACGAACACTGAAGCTTTCTTT
>NA|TRBV16|TRBJ1-6|TRBD1
CASSQPRTGDSPLHF
TGTGCCAGCAGCCAACCCCGGACAGGGGACTCACCCCTCCACTTT
>NA|TRBV29-1|TRBJ1-1|NA
CSADRQPRGAFF
TGCAGCGCCGATAGACAGCCCAGGGGAGCTTTCTTT
>NA|TRBV19|TRBJ2-5|NA
CASSMYHVGIQETQYF
TGTGCCAGTAGTATGTATCACGTCGGGATTCAAGAGACCCAGTACTTC
>NA|TRBV5-1|TRBJ2-3|TRBD2
CASSLVPAGGSTDTQYF
TGCGCCAGCAGCTTGGTTCCAGCGGGAGGGAGCACAGATACGCAGTATTTT
>NA|TRBV2|TRBJ2-2|NA
CASSGGRGELFF
TGTGCCAGCAGTGGGGGCCGCGGGGAGCTGTTTTTT
>once|TRBV7-2|TRBJ1-1|TRBD1
CASSYRQGNTEAFF
TGTGCCAGCAGTTATAGACAGGGAAACACTGAAGCTTTCTTT
>NA|TRBV9|TRBJ2-2|TRBD1
CASSVRQGAANTGELFF
TGTGCCAGCAGCGTCCGACAGGGGGCCGCGAACACCGGGGAGCTGTTTTTT
>NA|TRBV5-4|TRBJ2-1|TRBD2
CASSLLLAGEPNEQFF
TGTGCCAGCAGCTTGCTACTAGCGGGAGAACCCAATGAGCAGTTCTTC
>NA|TRBV19|TRBJ2-7|NA
CASSIAGRGGLDEQYF
TGTGCCAGTAGTATAGCCGGAAGGGGGGGGCTAGACGAGCAGTACTTC
>once|TRBV6-6|TRBJ2-3|TRBD2
CASSYLGGPDTQYF
TGTGCCAGCAGTTACCTGGGAGGGCCGGATACGCAGTATTTT
>few|TRBV6-4|TRBJ2-3|NA
CASSASGGYTDTQYF
TGTGCCAGCAGTGCCTCCGGCGGTTACACAGATACGCAGTATTTT
>many|TRBV5-6|TRBJ1-1|NA
CASSLEGDWRTEAFF
TGTGCCAGCAGCTTGGAAGGAGATTGGCGCACTGAAGCTTTCTTT
>NA|TRBV6-2/TRBV6-3|TRBJ1-1|TRBD1
CASSSYRGAEAFF
TGTGCCAGCAGTTCCTACAGGGGGGCTGAAGCTTTCTTT
>once|TRBV30|TRBJ2-3|TRBD2
CAWSITSGPGDTQYF
TGTGCCTGGAGCATAACTAGCGGTCCCGGGGATACGCAGTATTTT
>NA|TRBV12-3/TRBV12-4|TRBJ2-3|NA
CASSPWDSPEQYF
TGTGCCAGCAGTCCTTGGGACTCCCCAGAGCAGTATTTT
>NA|TRBV7-2|TRBJ2-7|TRBD2
CASSLQRESHEQYF
TGTGCCAGCAGCTTACAGCGGGAGAGTCACGAGCAGTACTTC
>few|TRBV28|TRBJ1-4|NA
CASSLRRGNEKLFF
TGTGCCAGCAGTTTACGACGAGGTAATGAAAAACTGTTTTTT
>NA|TRBV10-3|TRBJ2-7|TRBD2
CAISRGAGALTEQYF
TGTGCCATTTCCCGGGGAGCGGGGGCCCTTACGGAGCAGTACTTC
>NA|TRBV12-3/TRBV12-4|TRBJ2-4|NA
CASRLGTGNIQYF
TGTGCCAGCAGATTGGGGACTGGGAACATTCAGTACTTC